The clone carrying this T cell receptor beta chain was seen only a few times. Its antigen is not known. This sample was taken from a study of early T cells in non-severe SARS-CoV-2 infection. Study information: It was bulk RNA from unsorted whole blood that was sequenced, and the chains were unpaired. The study's findings and limits: VDJdb matches were skewed toward anti-spike CD8 T cell responses.

The V and J ends lost 0 bases and 1 base respectively, with 4 bases between them. CDR3 length equals 14 residues. The germline V gene encodes CDR1 SGHRS and CDR2 YFSETQ. In the library, individual cDNA molecules carried attached unique molecular identifiers. TCRdb called the 5' RACE reads again in MiXCR, with one record for every CDR3 protein. Of about 87,000 distinct CDR3 sequences in the sample, roughly 15% are singletons; the top ten hold around 5.8%. The chain carries TRBV5-1 and TRBJ2-2; D is ambiguous. The specimen was whole blood. This clonotype was sampled from an adult who was a healthcare worker with PCR-confirmed SARS-CoV-2 infection or an uninfected control (not recorded which). The CDR3 DNA follows: TGCGCCAGCAGCTTGGTTGAGAACACCGGGGAGCTGTTTTTT. This sequence encodes CASSLVENTGELFF.